These T cell receptor beta chains were read from a single sample in a study of breast tumors, draining lymph nodes, adjacent tissues. TCRdb independently ran MiXCR on the multiplex PCR reads; one entry per CDR3 protein. The repertoire holds just over 30,000 distinct CDR3 sequences, with about 63% as singletons. The specimen was breast tumor tissue. The receptors come from a female donor with breast cancer. Some clones in this sample may be carry-over from other donors' samples. Each CDR3 is given with its conserved first and last residue. The D gene is left open where the match is weak. Rows may omit the clone size; those that give it use once, few, many or a size class.

J gene: TRBJ1-6
D gene: TRBD1
V gene: TRBV2
clone size: once
CDR3 protein: CASLQGDSYNSPLHF
CDR3 DNA: TGTGCCAGCTTACAGGGGGACTCCTATAATTCACCCCTCCACTTT

J gene: TRBJ1-2
D gene: TRBD1
V gene: TRBV6-1
clone size: .
CDR3 protein: CASSQGGQGYGYTF
CDR3 DNA: TGTGCCAGCAGTCAAGGGGGACAGGGCTATGGCTACACCTTC

J gene: TRBJ2-3
D gene: TRBD2
V gene: TRBV12-3/TRBV12-4
clone size: many
CDR3 protein: CASSFRLAGVPDTQYF
CDR3 DNA: TGTGCCAGCAGTTTCAGGCTAGCGGGAGTGCCAGATACGCAGTATTTT

J gene: TRBJ2-1
D gene: TRBD2
V gene: TRBV24-1
clone size: .
CDR3 protein: CATSIRTSGSNEQFF
CDR3 DNA: TGTGCCACCAGTATTAGGACTAGCGGGAGCAATGAGCAGTTCTTC

J gene: TRBJ2-3
D gene: .
V gene: TRBV19
clone size: .
CDR3 protein: CASSPSSGSSSPDTQYF
CDR3 DNA: TGTGCCAGTAGCCCATCCTCCGGGAGCTCCAGCCCAGATACGCAGTATTTT

J gene: TRBJ2-7
D gene: TRBD2
V gene: TRBV7-8
clone size: medium-sized
CDR3 protein: CASSFGASGAYEQYF
CDR3 DNA: TGTGCCAGCAGCTTTGGGGCTAGCGGGGCCTACGAGCAGTACTTC

J gene: TRBJ1-6
D gene: .
V gene: TRBV19
clone size: .
CDR3 protein: CASRGTRGNSPLHF
CDR3 DNA: TGTGCCAGTAGGGGGACAAGGGGTAATTCACCCCTCCACTTT

J gene: TRBJ1-1
D gene: .
V gene: TRBV5-1
clone size: few
CDR3 protein: CASFLGDGTEAFF
CDR3 DNA: TGCGCCAGCTTCTTAGGGGATGGCACTGAAGCTTTCTTT

J gene: TRBJ1-4
D gene: .
V gene: TRBV11-2
clone size: many
CDR3 protein: CASSLSFGREDEKLFF
CDR3 DNA: TGTGCCAGCAGCTTAAGCTTTGGCAGGGAAGATGAAAAACTGTTTTTT

J gene: TRBJ2-2
D gene: .
V gene: TRBV20-1
clone size: many
CDR3 protein: CSARGTYTGELFF
CDR3 DNA: TGCAGTGCACGCGGGACTTACACCGGGGAGCTGTTTTTT

J gene: TRBJ1-2
D gene: .
V gene: TRBV2
clone size: .
CDR3 protein: CASSEAQGSTSHTF
CDR3 DNA: TGTGCCAGCAGTGAAGCGCAGGGATCGACGTCACACACCTTC

J gene: TRBJ2-1
D gene: .
V gene: TRBV10-3
clone size: .
CDR3 protein: CAISESKGQDEQFF
CDR3 DNA: TGTGCCATCAGTGAGTCGAAGGGGCAAGATGAGCAGTTCTTC

J gene: TRBJ2-1
D gene: TRBD1
V gene: TRBV24-1
clone size: .
CDR3 protein: CATRGTGSYNEQFF
CDR3 DNA: TGTGCCACCAGGGGGACAGGCTCCTACAATGAGCAGTTCTTC

J gene: TRBJ2-5
D gene: TRBD1
V gene: TRBV13
clone size: once
CDR3 protein: CASSSGTGGWGQETQYF
CDR3 DNA: TGTGCCAGCAGCTCCGGGACAGGGGGGTGGGGACAAGAGACCCAGTACTTC

J gene: TRBJ2-5
D gene: .
V gene: TRBV20-1
clone size: .
CDR3 protein: CSARDPGAQETQYF
CDR3 DNA: TGCAGTGCTAGAGACCCTGGGGCCCAAGAGACCCAGTACTTC

J gene: TRBJ1-1
D gene: .
V gene: TRBV5-1
clone size: many
CDR3 protein: CASSLGPTDVDNTEAFF
CDR3 DNA: TGCGCCAGCAGCTTGGGCCCTACAGACGTCGATAACACTGAAGCTTTCTTT

J gene: TRBJ2-7
D gene: .
V gene: TRBV24-1
clone size: .
CDR3 protein: CATSQGRLEQYF
CDR3 DNA: TGTGCCACCAGCCAGGGCCGGCTCGAGCAGTACTTC

J gene: TRBJ2-1
D gene: .
V gene: TRBV15
clone size: .
CDR3 protein: CATSSGSGTSREQFF
CDR3 DNA: TGTGCCACCAGCAGCGGGAGTGGAACGTCACGTGAGCAGTTCTTC

J gene: TRBJ2-5
D gene: TRBD2
V gene: TRBV7-9
clone size: many
CDR3 protein: CASSLMFSSGGAQGTQYF
CDR3 DNA: TGTGCCAGCAGCTTAATGTTTAGCAGCGGGGGGGCCCAAGGGACCCAGTACTTC

J gene: TRBJ1-6
D gene: .
V gene: TRBV6-5
clone size: .
CDR3 protein: CASSYARNSPLHF
CDR3 DNA: TGTGCCAGCAGTTACGCAAGGAATTCACCCCTCCACTTT

J gene: TRBJ2-2
D gene: TRBD2
V gene: TRBV6-6
clone size: medium-sized
CDR3 protein: CASSPPTSGVTGELFF
CDR3 DNA: TGTGCCAGCAGTCCGCCGACTAGCGGGGTAACCGGGGAGCTGTTTTTT

J gene: TRBJ2-7
D gene: TRBD1
V gene: TRBV7-9
clone size: .
CDR3 protein: CASSTRQGAWNEQYF
CDR3 DNA: TGTGCCAGCAGCACGAGACAGGGGGCGTGGAACGAGCAGTACTTC

J gene: TRBJ2-2
D gene: .
V gene: TRBV7-9
clone size: .
CDR3 protein: CASSFLPLADTGELFF
CDR3 DNA: TGTGCCAGCAGCTTTTTACCCTTGGCGGACACCGGGGAGCTGTTTTTT